Below, 7 T cell receptor beta chains from the same sample are listed, as sequenced in a study of identical twins. TCRdb processed the 5' RACE reads anew with MiXCR; each CDR3 protein has one entry. The sample consists of 600,000 to 800,000 distinct CDR3 sequences, 21% of them appearing once. The data were also submitted as part of a second study, on T cells expressing NK-cell markers.

The sample was PBMCs. Receptor source: a woman between 18 and 30 years old in good health.

This clonotype was detected ten times or more. This chain uses TRBV12-3 or TRBV12-4 with TRBJ2-1; TRBD1 matches 7 bases. V was clipped by 7 bases and J by 12 bases; unmatched bases: 9. CDR3 length: 12 residues. CDR3: CASNMGAGGQFF. In DNA form, the CDR3 reads TGTGCCAGCAACATGGGAGCAGGGGGGCAGTTCTTC.

The chain employs TRBV29-1 and TRBJ1-1; no clear D. Germline V gives CDR1 SQVTM, CDR2 ANQGSEA. The V gene lost 2 bases and the J gene lost 11 bases, with 12 bases spanning the gap. There are 11 residues in the CDR3. CDR3 DNA sequence: TGCAGCGTTGAAAGAAGGGTAGGGGCTTTCTTT. The encoded protein is CSVERRVGAFF. Together with reference TRBV29-1 and TRBJ1-1, the CDR3 gives the full variable domain: SAVISQKPSRDICQRGTSLTIQCQVDSQVTMMFWYRQQPGQSLTLIATANQGSEATYESGFVIDKFPISRPNLTFSTLTVSNMSPEDSSIYLCSVERRVGAFFGQGTRLTVV.

The table lists this clonotype with many counts. The chain couples TRBV12-3 or TRBV12-4 to TRBJ2-3, with TRBD2 matching over 12 bases. There are 16 residues in the CDR3. V shed 6 bases and J 5 bases; nucleotides not matched to a gene: 9. CDR3 loop: CASSPPLAGGIDTQYF. CDR3 coding DNA: TGTGCCAGCAGCCCACCACTAGCGGGGGGAATAGATACGCAGTATTTT.

The chain uses TRBV7-3 and TRBJ1-1, with a tentative D call TRBD1 (6 bases). This CDR3 is 17 amino acids long. V gave up 5 bases and J gave up 0 bases, with 19 bases separating them. The germline gives CDR1 SGHTA, CDR2 FQGTGA. The CDR3 sequence is CASSHPDVDRMNTEAFF. CDR3 nucleotide sequence: TGTGCCAGCAGCCACCCTGATGTGGACAGAATGAACACTGAAGCTTTCTTT.

CDR3 sequence (DNA): TGCGCCAGCAGCGCAGGACAGGGGGGTGGGACGCAGTATTTT. Its translation is CASSAGQGGGTQYF. The V gene is TRBV5-1, the J gene TRBJ2-3, with TRBD1 matching over 10 bases. CDR1 SGHRS and CDR2 YFSETQ come from the germline V gene. V dropped 4 bases and J dropped 9; count of bases not matched to a gene: 8. This CDR3 spans 14 amino acids.

In this sample, this clonotype turned up a few times. The V and J genes are TRBV7-9 and TRBJ2-6, with a weak D call TRBD1 (5 bases). This CDR3 comprises 16 residues. Germline values: CDR1 SEHNR, CDR2 FQNEAQ (reference sequence). Trimming took off 3 bases at V and 3 bases at J, with 12 bases between the two ends. The CDR3 loop is CASSFQGARGANVLTF. The CDR3 nucleotides are TGTGCCAGCAGCTTTCAAGGGGCGCGTGGGGCCAACGTCCTGACTTTC.

In its sample, this clonotype was seen many times. The genes are TRBV30 and TRBJ2-1; tentatively, D is TRBD2 (5 bases). The germline gives CDR1 GTSNPN, CDR2 SVGIG (reference sequence). Trimming took off 3 bases at V and 8 bases at J, with 14 bases between the two ends. This CDR3 spans 13 amino acids. CDR3 protein: CAWRRTGVDEQFF. The CDR3 region has the DNA TGTGCCTGGAGGAGGACTGGGGTCGATGAGCAGTTCTTC.